The sequence of this T cell receptor (beta chain) was determined in a study of control samples from healthy donors and cancer patients. The V gene lost 1 base and the J gene lost 4 bases, with 11 bases spanning the gap. Per the germline V gene, CDR1 is MNHNS and CDR2 is SASEGT. The CDR3 is 14 residues long. Sequencing used immunoSEQ multiplex PCR; TCRdb keeps in-frame clones, though not all of them. The sample has 120,000 to 150,000 clones, roughly 89% seen once; the top ten hold 7.1%. The chain joins TRBV6-1 to TRBJ2-7; D uncertain. This TCR was recovered from a man aged 18 to 35 in good health. Sequencing was done on a sample of blood. CDR3 sequence: CASSEVAEGYEQYF. The CDR3 nucleotides read TGTGCCAGCAGTGAAGTGGCAGAAGGGTACGAGCAGTACTTC.